This passage covers 25 T cell receptor beta chains from one sample sequenced in a study of blood T cell repertoires in COVID-19. The table came from immunoSEQ multiplex PCR; TCRdb's copy has only in-frame clones and leaves some out. In the table there are almost 20,000 clones, around 84% of which are singletons. The sample consisted of peripheral blood. Receptors originate from a human donor with active COVID-19. The donor label of this sample is uncertain.

The chain employs TRBV27 and TRBJ2-1; 9 bases fit TRBD2. The CDR3 spans 15 residues. CDR1 is MNHEY and CDR2 is SMNVEV in the germline V gene (reference sequence). The V gene end was trimmed by 5 bases and the J gene end by 5 bases; junction bases not matched to a gene: 7. The CDR3 region has the DNA TGTGCCAGCAGTCCTAAGCGGGAGGTTCACAATGAGCAGTTCTTC. Amino acid sequence: CASSPKREVHNEQFF.

V usage is TRBV6-5 and J usage is TRBJ1-5; TRBD1 agrees at 8 bases. The CDR3 contains 14 residues. The trim removed 3 bases at V and 6 bases at J, leaving 4 bases unmatched. CDR1 and CDR2 from the germline V gene are MNHEY and SVGAGI. In DNA form, the CDR3 reads TGTGCCAGCAGTTATGCAGGGGGCGGTCAGCCCCAGCATTTT. This encodes CASSYAGGGQPQHF.

The chain uses TRBV6-2 or TRBV6-3 and TRBJ1-1, with a possible D match to TRBD1 (5 bases). The CDR3 consists of 14 residues. The V gene lost 2 bases and the J gene lost 1 base, with 8 bases spanning the gap. Germline V gene data show CDR1 as MNHEY and CDR2 as SVGEGT. Written as DNA, the CDR3 is TGTGCCAGCAGTTACGCGGGGGGGAACACTGAAGCTTTCTTT. This translates into CASSYAGGNTEAFF.

The chain recombines TRBV6-5 with TRBJ2-1, with TRBD2 identical over 8 bases. V was clipped by 2 bases and J by 1 base; unmatched bases: 4. Looked up from germline, CDR1 is MNHEY and CDR2 is SVGAGI. The CDR3 is made up of 16 amino acids. The CDR3 is CASSYEVAGSYNEQFF. For the CDR3, the DNA is TGTGCCAGCAGTTACGAGGTAGCGGGATCCTACAATGAGCAGTTCTTC.

The gene calls are TRBV2 and TRBJ2-5, with 14 bases that match TRBD2. The J segment lost 2 bases and the V segment lost 5 bases, leaving 4 bases of the junction unmatched. Germline loops: CDR1 SNHLY, CDR2 FYNNEI. The CDR3 is made up of 16 amino acids. The CDR3 DNA reads TGTGCCAGCAGTTTGGGGACTAGCGGGGGTCAAGAGACCCAGTACTTC. Its protein product is CASSLGTSGGQETQYF.

This clone was seen only a few times. V is TRBV30 and J is TRBJ1-4; TRBD1 is a possible D gene (5 bases). Trimming removed 1 base from V and 7 bases from J, with 10 bases in between. The CDR3 consists of 13 residues. In germline, CDR1 is GTSNPN, CDR2 SVGIG (reference sequence). The CDR3 sequence: CAWSDGASEKLFF. CDR3 DNA: TGTGCCTGGAGTGATGGGGCTAGTGAAAAACTGTTTTTT. The whole variable domain, remainder taken from reference TRBV30 and TRBJ1-4, is SQTIHQWPATLVQPVGSPLSLECTVEGTSNPNLYWYRQAAGRGLQLLFYSVGIGQISSEVPQNLSASRPQDRQFILSSKKLLLSDSGFYLCAWSDGASEKLFFGSGTQLSVL.

V is TRBV18 and J is TRBJ1-4, with TRBD1 identical over 7 bases. The CDR3 spans 16 residues. Germline V gene data show CDR1 as KGHSH and CDR2 as LQKENI. Losses at the gene ends were 3 bases for V and 8 bases for J; bases not matched to a gene: 12. The CDR3: CASSPRQGSFGEKLFF. The DNA of the CDR3 is TGTGCCAGCTCACCCCGACAGGGTAGTTTTGGCGAAAAACTGTTTTTT. The entire variable domain, with the rest obtained from reference TRBV18 and TRBJ1-4, is as follows: NAGVMQNPRHLVRRRGQEARLRCSPMKGHSHVYWYRQLPEEGLKFMVYLQKENIIDESGMPKERFSAEFPKEGPSILRIQQVVRGDSAAYFCASSPRQGSFGEKLFFGSGTQLSVL.

This chain uses TRBV2 with TRBJ2-1; 15 bases are a match to TRBD2. Trimming took 11 bases from V and 0 from J; bases not matched to a gene: 11. The CDR3 contains 18 residues. Germline V gene sequence: CDR1 SNHLY, CDR2 FYNNEI. CDR3 region: CARDGLAGGPISYNEQFF. The CDR3 DNA follows: TGTGCCCGCGACGGACTAGCGGGGGGGCCGATCTCCTACAATGAGCAGTTCTTC.

This clone occurred a few times. This rearrangement joins TRBV5-4 to TRBJ1-3, with a tentative D call TRBD1 (6 bases). The CDR3 has 14 amino acids. Germline assignment: CDR1 SGHNT and CDR2 YYREEE (reference sequence). Trimming pared 0 bases from V and 2 bases from J, leaving 6 bases between. This CDR3 reads CASSLGTAGNTIYF. CDR3 bases: TGTGCCAGCAGCTTGGGGACAGCTGGAAACACCATATATTTT.

This clone was counted between two and nine times. The V and J genes are TRBV4-2 and TRBJ2-4; TRBD2 aligns across 9 bases. The V gene end was trimmed by 2 bases and the J gene end by 4 bases; junction bases not matched to a gene: 6. The CDR3 extends over 16 amino acids. Germline V gives CDR1 LGHNA, CDR2 YNFKEQ. The CDR3 loop reads CASSQSTSGLKNIQYF. CDR3 nucleotides: TGTGCCAGCAGCCAATCGACTAGCGGACTTAAAAACATTCAGTACTTC.

This clone was observed a single time. The gene calls are TRBV7-2 and TRBJ2-3, with TRBD1 matching over 8 bases. With V trimmed by 5 bases and J by 1 base, 5 bases remained unmatched. This CDR3 is built from 15 residues. CDR1 and CDR2 (germline): SGHTA, FQGNSA. In DNA, the CDR3 is TGTGCCAGCAGCGCCCAGACAGGGGGCACAGATACGCAGTATTTT. Encoded protein: CASSAQTGGTDTQYF.

The genes are TRBV5-4 and TRBJ2-7, with D unclear. V gave up 0 bases and J gave up 4 bases, with 5 bases separating them. The CDR3 totals 12 residues. Germline CDR1 is SGHNT and CDR2 is YYREEE (reference sequence). The CDR3 here is CASSLDRYEQYF. CDR3 nucleotides: TGTGCCAGCAGCTTGGACAGATACGAGCAGTACTTC.

This clone was found a few times. The V gene is TRBV19, the J gene TRBJ1-2, with D possibly being TRBD1 (5 bases). V lost 9 bases and J 6 bases, leaving 11 bases between the germline ends. Per germline, CDR1 LNHDA and CDR2 SQIVND (reference sequence). This CDR3 contains 11 residues. The CDR3 spells CASTWGDGYTF. DNA for the CDR3: TGTGCCAGCACCTGGGGGGATGGCTACACCTTC. The full variable domain, in which reference TRBV19 and TRBJ1-2 provide the parts outside the CDR3, is DGGITQSPKYLFRKEGQNVTLSCEQNLNHDAMYWYRQDPGQGLRLIYYSQIVNDFQKGDIAEGYSVSREKKESFPLTVTSAQKNPTAFYLCASTWGDGYTFGSGTRLTVV.

This clone was seen a handful of times. V and J are TRBV6-1 and TRBJ1-2; D is ambiguous. Germline-derived CDR1 and CDR2 are MNHNS and SASEGT. The CDR3 is 13 amino acids. V lost 0 bases to trimming and J lost 8 bases, with 10 bases between them. CDR3: CASSEAYSRGYTF. CDR3 sequence (DNA): TGTGCCAGCAGTGAAGCGTATTCCAGAGGCTACACCTTC.

The table lists this clone with a count of one. CDR3: CASSEDFAGLNTEAFF. Written as DNA, the CDR3 is TGTGCCAGCAGTGAAGATTTCGCGGGCCTGAACACTGAAGCTTTCTTT. The genes are TRBV6-1 and TRBJ1-1; D remains unclear. This CDR3 has 16 amino acids. Trimming took 1 base from V and 0 from J, leaving 12 bases between them. Germline V CDR1 and CDR2: MNHNS, SASEGT.

The rearrangement joins TRBV7-2 to TRBJ1-5, with D possibly TRBD1 on 5 matching bases. Germline CDR1 SGHTA, CDR2 FQGNSA. The length of the CDR3 is 15 residues. Trimming shortened V by 1 base and J by 2 bases, and 9 bases separated the two germline ends. CDR3 loop: CASSLGGAGNQPQHF. CDR3 nucleotide sequence: TGTGCCAGCAGCTTAGGGGGCGCCGGCAATCAGCCCCAGCATTTT.

The CDR3 bases are TGTGCCAGCAGCCAAGTGGTTTGGCGGGGGGTCTCAAATGAGCAGTTCTTC. Its translation: CASSQVVWRGVSNEQFF. V usage is TRBV4-2 and J usage is TRBJ2-1; 8 nucleotides line up with TRBD2. Germline CDR1 is LGHNA and CDR2 is YNFKEQ. Unmatched junction bases numbered 12, after V lost 1 base and J lost 7 bases. The CDR3 is 17 residues long.

The chain has TRBV5-6 and TRBJ1-1; possibly TRBD1 for D (5 bases). The length of the CDR3 is 15 residues. Germline V gives CDR1 SGHDT, CDR2 YYEEEE. Trimming removed 0 bases from V and 4 bases from J, with 13 bases in between. The CDR3 coding sequence is TGTGCCAGCAGCTTGGATCGGGGGGTGACCACTGAAGCTTTCTTT. Amino acid sequence: CASSLDRGVTTEAFF. The whole variable domain, filled in from reference TRBV5-6 and TRBJ1-1, reads DAGVTQSPTHLIKTRGQQVTLRCSPKSGHDTVSWYQQALGQGPQFIFQYYEEEERQRGNFPDRFSGHQFPNYSSELNVNALLLGDSALYLCASSLDRGVTTEAFFGQGTRLTVV.

The J gene is TRBJ2-5, the V gene TRBV19; 7 bases map to TRBD2. The CDR3 extends over 15 amino acids. Germline values: CDR1 LNHDA, CDR2 SQIVND (reference sequence). Losses at the gene ends were 9 bases for V and 4 bases for J; bases not matched to a gene: 14. DNA for the CDR3: TGTGCCAGCAATTCGGGGGGACCCCGGGGAGAGACCCAGTACTTC. Amino acids: CASNSGGPRGETQYF. Based on the CDR3 plus reference TRBV19 and TRBJ2-5, the full variable domain is DGGITQSPKYLFRKEGQNVTLSCEQNLNHDAMYWYRQDPGQGLRLIYYSQIVNDFQKGDIAEGYSVSREKKESFPLTVTSAQKNPTAFYLCASNSGGPRGETQYFGPGTRLLVL.

The chain is built from TRBV4-1 and TRBJ1-5; the match to TRBD1 covers 7 bases. The CDR3 has 20 residues. CDR1 is MGHRA, CDR2 YSYEKL, per germline. V dropped 1 base and J dropped 2; count of bases not matched to a gene: 17. CDR3 sequence reads: CASSQVLETGIGACNQPQHF. In DNA form, the CDR3 reads TGCGCCAGCAGCCAAGTTCTCGAGACAGGGATTGGGGCATGCAATCAGCCCCAGCATTTT.

The chain carries TRBV7-2 and TRBJ1-1; D is possibly TRBD1 (5 bases). V gave up 2 bases and J gave up 0 bases, with 10 bases separating them. CDR1 SGHTA and CDR2 FQGNSA come from the germline V gene. There are 15 residues in the CDR3. The CDR3 DNA reads TGTGCCAGCAGCTTACTCAGGGCCATGAACACTGAAGCTTTCTTT. Its protein product is CASSLLRAMNTEAFF. The full variable domain, its missing parts supplied by reference TRBV7-2 and TRBJ1-1, is GAGVSQSPSNKVTEKGKDVELRCDPISGHTALYWYRQSLGQGLEFLIYFQGNSAPDKSGLPSDRFSAERTGGSVSTLTIQRTQQEDSAVYLCASSLLRAMNTEAFFGQGTRLTVV.

This chain uses TRBV2 with TRBJ1-2; TRBD1 matches 8 bases. Germline loops: CDR1 SNHLY, CDR2 FYNNEI. V trimming: 6 bases; J trimming: 4 bases; junction bases outside the gene matches: 7. The CDR3 loop spans 14 amino acids. Here the CDR3 reads CASRGAGGGYGYTF. In DNA form, the CDR3 reads TGTGCCAGCAGGGGGGCAGGGGGCGGCTATGGCTACACCTTC. Supplemented by reference TRBV2 and TRBJ1-2, the full variable domain reads EPEVTQTPSHQVTQMGQEVILRCVPISNHLYFYWYRQILGQKVEFLVSFYNNEISEKSEIFDDQFSVERPDGSNFTLKIRSTKLEDSAMYFCASRGAGGGYGYTFGSGTRLTVV.

The rearrangement links TRBV3-1 (or the pseudogene TRBV3-2) to TRBJ1-1, with a possible D match to TRBD1 (5 bases). Germline CDR1 and CDR2: LGHDT and YNNKEL (reference sequence). The V end was cut by 4 bases, the J end by 5 bases, with 17 bases between. This CDR3 has 15 amino acids. The CDR3 loop is CASSPETAGGTEAFF. CDR3 nucleotides: TGTGCCAGCAGCCCCGAGACAGCGGGGGGAACTGAAGCTTTCTTT.

This chain links TRBV7-2 with TRBJ2-5; 9 bases fit TRBD1. The CDR3 runs to 15 residues. The V gene's germline CDR1 is SGHTA and CDR2 FQGNSA. The trim removed 5 bases at V and 5 bases at J, leaving 9 bases unmatched. Here the CDR3 reads CASSADRGRGETQYF. DNA for the CDR3: TGTGCCAGCAGCGCGGACAGGGGACGAGGGGAGACCCAGTACTTC.

The rearrangement joins TRBV29-1 to TRBJ2-3, with 8 bases identical to TRBD2. The CDR3 is 14 amino acids. J gave up 1 base and V 7 bases, and 7 bases lay outside the gene matches. Germline CDR1 SQVTM, CDR2 ANQGSEA. CDR3 sequence: CSGSYGGGTDTQYF. For the CDR3, the DNA is TGCAGCGGCTCCTACGGGGGGGGCACAGATACGCAGTATTTT.